The 29 T cell receptor beta chains in this list originate from one sample, sequenced in a study of blood T cell repertoires in COVID-19 (dated by TCRdb to between 2020 and 2021). Libraries came from the immunoSEQ multiplex PCR assay. TCRdb's version of the immuneACCESS table is confined to in-frame rearrangements and falls short of the full clone set. An unresolved V gene accounts for under half of the shortfall where checked; the remainder is of unknown origin. The sample table lists roughly 400,000 clones, roughly nine tenths of them with a count of one. The biggest ten clones account for roughly 1.1% of the sample. Sequencing was done on a sample of PBMCs or T cells enriched from blood (not recorded which). The source of these receptors is a man younger than 45 who had recovered from COVID-19.

The chain recombines TRBV19 with TRBJ2-5; possibly TRBD1 for D (6 bases). The CDR3 totals 14 residues. The V gene's germline CDR1 is LNHDA and CDR2 SQIVND (reference sequence). V lost 1 base, J lost 5 bases, and 11 bases lay in between. The CDR3 DNA reads TGTGCCAGTAGTATAGCGACAGGTGGGGAGACCCAGTACTTC. Its protein product is CASSIATGGETQYF.

The CDR3 protein is CASSPRTDYEQYF. The CDR3 DNA follows: TGTGCCAGCTCACCCCGGACAGACTACGAGCAGTACTTC. The chain couples TRBV18 to TRBJ2-7; tentatively, D is TRBD1 (6 bases). Germline CDR1 KGHSH, CDR2 LQKENI. The V end was cut by 3 bases, the J end by 3 bases, with 9 bases between. This CDR3 comprises 13 residues.

The gene calls are TRBV29-1 and TRBJ2-7; TRBD2 is a possible D gene (6 bases). Germline V CDR1 and CDR2: SQVTM, ANQGSEA. This CDR3 contains 12 residues. Trimming took 4 bases from V and 1 from J, leaving 8 bases between them. DNA of the CDR3: TGCAGCGTTGGGGCGGGGTCCTACGAGCAGTACTTC. It yields the protein CSVGAGSYEQYF.

The gene calls are TRBV19 and TRBJ1-4; 10 nucleotides match TRBD1. The CDR3 is 16 amino acids. V lost 6 bases to trimming and J lost 12 bases; unmatched junction nucleotides: 16. Looked up from germline, CDR1 is LNHDA and CDR2 is SQIVND (reference sequence). The CDR3 DNA follows: TGTGCCAGTAGCCGAACGACAGGGGGCGAGTTCTCAGAACTGTTTTTT. This sequence encodes CASSRTTGGEFSELFF.

A single count supports this clone. This rearrangement joins TRBV5-1 to TRBJ1-3; D might be TRBD1 (6 bases). There are 15 residues in the CDR3. Germline CDR1 SGHRS, CDR2 YFSETQ. V gave up 4 bases and J gave up 1 base, with 12 bases separating them. The CDR3 spells CASSQRTASGNTIYF. CDR3 nucleotides: TGCGCCAGCAGCCAAAGGACAGCTTCTGGAAACACCATATATTTT.

This rearrangement joins TRBV11-2 to TRBJ1-2, with 7 bases fitting TRBD1. J was trimmed by 8 bases and V by 5 bases; bases with no gene match: 8. This CDR3 spans 13 amino acids. The V gene's germline CDR1 is SGHAT and CDR2 FQNNGV. Written as DNA, the CDR3 is TGTGCCAGCAGCACCCGACAGGGCGGGGGCTACACCTTC. Its translation: CASSTRQGGGYTF.

The chain combines TRBV3-1 (or the pseudogene TRBV3-2) with TRBJ1-3; 8 nucleotides agree with TRBD1. The germline V gene has CDR1 LGHDT and CDR2 YNNKEL (reference sequence). The V segment lost 5 bases and the J segment 0 bases; nucleotides outside the gene matches: 9. CDR3 length: 17 residues. CDR3 sequence reads: CASSEARTGFSGNTIYF. The CDR3 coding sequence is TGTGCCAGCAGCGAAGCCCGGACAGGGTTCTCTGGAAACACCATATATTTT.

A note on this clone: Other DNA sequences in this sample translate to the same CDR3. This chain connects TRBV5-1 to TRBJ1-2; 10 nucleotides align to TRBD1. The CDR3 covers 13 residues. V gave up 2 bases and J gave up 6 bases; unmatched junction bases: 1. Germline CDR1 is SGHRS and CDR2 is YFSETQ. Here the CDR3 reads CASSLGQGDGYTF. The CDR3 nucleotides are TGCGCCAGCAGCTTAGGACAGGGGGATGGCTACACCTTC. Combining the CDR3 with reference TRBV5-1 and TRBJ1-2 gives the whole variable domain KAGVTQTPRYLIKTRGQQVTLSCSPISGHRSVSWYQQTPGQGLQFLFEYFSETQRNKGNFPGRFSGRQFSNSRSEMNVSTLELGDSALYLCASSLGQGDGYTFGSGTRLTVV.

This chain uses TRBV18 with TRBJ2-1; no reliable D call. V lost 2 bases to trimming and J lost 2 bases, with 10 bases between them. In germline, CDR1 is KGHSH, CDR2 LQKENI. The CDR3 sequence is 15 residues long. The CDR3 here is CASSPAYFTYNEQFF. Written as DNA, the CDR3 is TGTGCCAGCTCACCAGCGTATTTCACCTACAATGAGCAGTTCTTC.

The V gene is TRBV7-9, the J gene TRBJ2-7; no firm D call. This CDR3 is built from 13 residues. Per germline, CDR1 SEHNR and CDR2 FQNEAQ (reference sequence). V was cut by 1 base and J by 7 bases, with 11 bases left in between. The CDR3 protein is CASSLGQALEQYF. CDR3 DNA: TGTGCCAGCAGCTTAGGGCAGGCCTTGGAGCAGTACTTC.

A single count supports this clone. The V and J genes are TRBV18 and TRBJ1-1; D is perhaps TRBD1 (5 bases). V lost 4 bases, J lost 0 bases, and 12 bases lay in between. Germline CDR1 and CDR2: KGHSH and LQKENI. The CDR3 runs to 15 residues. DNA of the CDR3: TGTGCCAGCTCACTATCGACAGTCATGAACACTGAAGCTTTCTTT. Amino acids: CASSLSTVMNTEAFF.

The V and J genes are TRBV30 and TRBJ2-3; TRBD2 agrees at 7 bases. Germline CDR1 GTSNPN, CDR2 SVGIG (reference sequence). The length of the CDR3 is 13 residues. J was trimmed by 2 bases and V by 5 bases; bases with no gene match: 4. The CDR3 is CAWERENTDTQYF. The CDR3 DNA sequence: TGTGCCTGGGAGCGGGAAAACACAGATACGCAGTATTTT.

The V gene is TRBV5-1, the J gene TRBJ1-2; D is unresolved. V lost 0 bases and J 0 bases, leaving 12 bases between the germline ends. The CDR3 contains 16 residues. Germline V gene sequence: CDR1 SGHRS, CDR2 YFSETQ. Here the CDR3 reads CASSLGEVPPNYGYTF. The CDR3 DNA reads TGCGCCAGCAGCTTGGGGGAGGTCCCCCCTAACTATGGCTACACCTTC.

The chain uses TRBV10-3 and TRBJ1-5; a possible D gene is TRBD1 (6 bases). Trimming pared 4 bases from V and 6 bases from J, leaving 13 bases between. CDR1 ENHRY and CDR2 SYGVKD come from the germline V gene. The CDR3 runs to 14 residues. In nucleotides, the CDR3 is TGTGCCATCAGTGGGGGCGGGGGCACTCAGCCCCAGCATTTT. Protein sequence: CAISGGGGTQPQHF.

This rearrangement joins TRBV27 to TRBJ2-7, with TRBD1 matching over 8 bases. Germline CDR1 MNHEY, CDR2 SMNVEV (reference sequence). V gave up 6 bases and J gave up 2 bases; unmatched junction bases: 6. CDR3 size: 14 residues. The CDR3 nucleotides read TGTGCCAGCAGAGGACAGGGAAGGGCCTACGAGCAGTACTTC. Encoded protein: CASRGQGRAYEQYF.

This chain connects TRBV6-5 to TRBJ2-7; a weak D match, TRBD2 (6 bases). Trimming left V 10 bases short and J 6 bases short, with 19 bases between. The germline V gene encodes CDR1 MNHEY and CDR2 SVGAGI. The CDR3 runs 13 residues. DNA for the CDR3: TGTGCCACCCGGAGGGGACCCCCAAGCGAGCAGTACTTC. This translates into CATRRGPPSEQYF.

This clone was seen just once. This chain connects TRBV28 to TRBJ1-1; D is unclear. Trimming took off 7 bases at V and 0 bases at J, with 12 bases between the two ends. This CDR3 region has 14 residues. CDR1 and CDR2 from the germline V gene are MDHEN and SYDVKM. The chain's CDR3 is CASTPGSLNTEAFF. The DNA of the CDR3 is TGTGCCAGCACCCCCGGGAGCTTGAACACTGAAGCTTTCTTT.

The count of this clone is one. This chain links TRBV5-5 with TRBJ1-2; D is unclear. The V gene's germline CDR1 is SGHKS and CDR2 YYEKEE (reference sequence). V was shortened by 4 bases and J by 7 bases, with 20 bases between the two germline ends. The CDR3 is made up of 15 amino acids. This CDR3 reads CASSHLDRLLRGYTF. CDR3 nucleotide sequence: TGTGCCAGCAGCCATCTAGATCGGCTCCTTCGTGGCTACACCTTC.

The chain uses TRBV28 and TRBJ2-3, with 8 bases matching TRBD1. The V gene end was trimmed by 4 bases and the J gene end by 4 bases; junction bases not matched to a gene: 7. CDR1 and CDR2 from the germline V gene are MDHEN and SYDVKM. CDR3 size: 15 residues. The CDR3: CASSSRGRRSDTQYF. DNA for the CDR3: TGTGCCAGCAGTTCCAGGGGGCGCCGCTCAGATACGCAGTATTTT.

This sequence joins TRBV18 and TRBJ2-7; perhaps TRBD2 as D (6 bases). V dropped 0 bases and J dropped 6 bases, with 18 bases sitting between them. Germline CDR1 KGHSH, CDR2 LQKENI. This CDR3 has 16 amino acids. CDR3 sequence reads: CASSPPEAPGGSEQYF. Here the CDR3 DNA reads TGTGCCAGCTCACCACCCGAGGCTCCCGGGGGTTCCGAGCAGTACTTC.

The rearrangement links TRBV7-9 to TRBJ2-7, with 15 bases matching TRBD2. Trimming took 3 bases from V and 3 from J; bases not matched to a gene: 0. The CDR3 consists of 15 residues. Germline assignment: CDR1 SEHNR and CDR2 FQNEAQ (reference sequence). The CDR3 here is CASSLGLAGGYEQYF. The CDR3 DNA is TGTGCCAGCAGCTTGGGACTAGCGGGAGGCTACGAGCAGTACTTC. The full variable domain, its missing parts supplied by reference TRBV7-9 and TRBJ2-7, is DTGVSQNPRHKITKRGQNVTFRCDPISEHNRLYWYRQTLGQGPEFLTYFQNEAQLEKSRLLSDRFSAERPKGSFSTLEIQRTEQGDSAMYLCASSLGLAGGYEQYFGPGTRLTVT.

The rearrangement uses TRBV27 and TRBJ2-1, with 12 nucleotides matching TRBD2. V lost 2 bases, J lost 4 bases, and 6 bases stayed unmatched. Germline V CDR1 and CDR2: MNHEY, SMNVEV (reference sequence). CDR3 length: 17 amino acids. The CDR3, as DNA: TGTGCCAGCAGTTTACTCTGGACTAGCGGGACTTACAATGAGCAGTTCTTC. Translating gives CASSLLWTSGTYNEQFF.

The chain is built from TRBV5-1 and TRBJ2-5; TRBD2 matches 11 bases. The CDR3 is made up of 16 amino acids. Germline V lookup: CDR1 SGHRS, CDR2 YFSETQ. V gave up 3 bases and J gave up 10 bases; unmatched junction bases: 14. CDR3 residues: CASSSLNLAGGLVQYF. CDR3 bases: TGCGCCAGCAGCTCTCTAAATTTAGCGGGAGGGCTTGTCCAGTACTTC.

This clone was counted once. V gene TRBV5-5 combines with J gene TRBJ1-1, with 7 positions matching TRBD1. CDR1 and CDR2 (germline): SGHKS, YYEKEE (reference sequence). V was clipped by 4 bases and J by 3 bases; unmatched bases: 3. This CDR3 contains 13 residues. The CDR3 is CASSPTGDTEAFF. CDR3 nucleotide sequence: TGTGCCAGCAGCCCCACAGGGGACACTGAAGCTTTCTTT.

The CDR3 coding sequence is TGTGCCAGCAGCCAGCAGGGGAGCCAGCCCCAGCATTTT. Translating gives CASSQQGSQPQHF. The chain recombines TRBV11-2 with TRBJ1-5; a possible D gene is TRBD1 (6 bases). V lost 5 bases and J 7 bases, leaving 12 bases between the germline ends. Per the germline V gene, CDR1 is SGHAT and CDR2 is FQNNGV. The CDR3 is made up of 13 amino acids.

The count of this clone is one. The V and J genes are TRBV28 and TRBJ2-7; D is possibly TRBD2 (6 bases). The germline gives CDR1 MDHEN, CDR2 SYDVKM. CDR3 size: 15 residues. Trimming took off 6 bases at V and 0 bases at J, with 15 bases between the two ends. For the CDR3, the DNA is TGTGCCAGCAGCCTCGGGGGTACCTACTCCTACGAGCAGTACTTC. The encoded protein is CASSLGGTYSYEQYF.

The chain carries TRBV11-1 and TRBJ1-4; weak D call: TRBD1 (5 bases). Germline loops: CDR1 SGHAT, CDR2 FQDESV (reference sequence). This CDR3 has 15 amino acids. V was trimmed by 5 bases and J by 3 bases, leaving 13 bases between them. CDR3 in amino acids: CASSLTGLPNEKLFF. In nucleotides, the CDR3 is TGTGCCAGCAGCCTGACGGGACTTCCTAATGAAAAACTGTTTTTT.

The chain has TRBV10-3 and TRBJ1-4; D not certain. V shed 10 bases and J shed 7 bases, with 16 bases lying between them. CDR1 is ENHRY, CDR2 SYGVKD, per germline. The CDR3 sequence is 13 residues long. CDR3 amino acids: CATREVETEKLFF. Here the CDR3 DNA reads TGTGCCACCCGGGAAGTGGAGACTGAAAAACTGTTTTTT.

The chain joins TRBV19 to TRBJ1-1; D is unresolved. Trimming left V 6 bases short and J 0 bases short, with 14 bases between. Germline assignment: CDR1 LNHDA and CDR2 SQIVND (reference sequence). This CDR3 spans 15 amino acids. This chain's CDR3 is CASSLGLLLNTEAFF. DNA for the CDR3: TGTGCCAGTAGCCTGGGCCTTCTACTGAACACTGAAGCTTTCTTT. The full variable domain, completed using reference TRBV19 and TRBJ1-1, is DGGITQSPKYLFRKEGQNVTLSCEQNLNHDAMYWYRQDPGQGLRLIYYSQIVNDFQKGDIAEGYSVSREKKESFPLTVTSAQKNPTAFYLCASSLGLLLNTEAFFGQGTRLTVV.